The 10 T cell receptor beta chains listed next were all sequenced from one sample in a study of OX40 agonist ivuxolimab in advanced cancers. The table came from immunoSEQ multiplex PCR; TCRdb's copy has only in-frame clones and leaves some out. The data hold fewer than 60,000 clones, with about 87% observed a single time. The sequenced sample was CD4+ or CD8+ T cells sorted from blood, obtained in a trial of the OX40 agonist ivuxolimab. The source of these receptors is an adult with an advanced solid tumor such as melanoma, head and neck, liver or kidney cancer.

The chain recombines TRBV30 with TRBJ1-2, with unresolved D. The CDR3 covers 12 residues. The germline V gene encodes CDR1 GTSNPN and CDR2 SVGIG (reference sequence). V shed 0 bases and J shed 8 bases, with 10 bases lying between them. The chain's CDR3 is CAWSVQWVGYTF. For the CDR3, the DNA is TGTGCCTGGAGTGTTCAATGGGTGGGCTACACCTTC.

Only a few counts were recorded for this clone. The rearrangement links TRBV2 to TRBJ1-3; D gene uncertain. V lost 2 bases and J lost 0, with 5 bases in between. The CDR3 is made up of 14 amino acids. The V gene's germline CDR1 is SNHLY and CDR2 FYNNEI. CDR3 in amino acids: CASSETYSGNTIYF. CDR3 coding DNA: TGTGCCAGCAGTGAAACCTACTCTGGAAACACCATATATTTT.

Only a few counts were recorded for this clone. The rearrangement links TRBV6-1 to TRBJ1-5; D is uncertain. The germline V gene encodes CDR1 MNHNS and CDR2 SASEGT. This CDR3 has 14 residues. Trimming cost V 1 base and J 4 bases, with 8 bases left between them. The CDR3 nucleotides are TGTGCCAGCAGTGAAGATTGGAGTAATCAGCCCCAGCATTTT. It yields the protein CASSEDWSNQPQHF.

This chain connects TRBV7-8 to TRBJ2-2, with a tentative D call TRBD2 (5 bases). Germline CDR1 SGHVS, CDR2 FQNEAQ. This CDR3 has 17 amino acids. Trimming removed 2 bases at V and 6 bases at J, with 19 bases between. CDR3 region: CASSLPASYRPPGELFF. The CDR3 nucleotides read TGTGCCAGCAGCTTACCGGCTAGCTATAGGCCCCCCGGGGAGCTGTTTTTT. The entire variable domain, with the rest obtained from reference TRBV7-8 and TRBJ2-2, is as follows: GAGVSQSPRYKVAKRGQDVALRCDPISGHVSLFWYQQALGQGPEFLTYFQNEAQLDKSGLPSDRFFAERPEGSVSTLKIQRTQQEDSAVYLCASSLPASYRPPGELFFGEGSRLTVL.

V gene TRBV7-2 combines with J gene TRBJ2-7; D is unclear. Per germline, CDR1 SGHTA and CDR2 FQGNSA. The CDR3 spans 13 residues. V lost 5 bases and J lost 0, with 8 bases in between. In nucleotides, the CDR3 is TGTGCCAGCAGCCTCCAAAACTCCTACGAGCAGTACGTC. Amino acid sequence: CASSLQNSYEQYV.

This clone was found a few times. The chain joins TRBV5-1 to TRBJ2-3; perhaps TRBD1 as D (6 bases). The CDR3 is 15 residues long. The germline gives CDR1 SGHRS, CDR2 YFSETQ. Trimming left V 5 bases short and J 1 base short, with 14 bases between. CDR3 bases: TGCGCCAGCAGTTTGTCCAGGGGCGGCACAGATACGCAGTATTTT. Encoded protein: CASSLSRGGTDTQYF. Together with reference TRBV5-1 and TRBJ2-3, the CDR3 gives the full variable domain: KAGVTQTPRYLIKTRGQQVTLSCSPISGHRSVSWYQQTPGQGLQFLFEYFSETQRNKGNFPGRFSGRQFSNSRSEMNVSTLELGDSALYLCASSLSRGGTDTQYFGPGTRLTVL.

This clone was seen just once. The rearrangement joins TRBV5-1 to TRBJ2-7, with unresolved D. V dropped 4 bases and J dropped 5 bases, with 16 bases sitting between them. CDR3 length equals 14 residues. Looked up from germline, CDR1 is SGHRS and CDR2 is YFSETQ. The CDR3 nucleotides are TGCGCCAGCAGCGACCTAGGCGGCGGCGACGAGCAGTACGTC. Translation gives CASSDLGGGDEQYV.

The CDR3 region has the DNA TGTGCCAGCAGCGTACTAGCGGGGGGCTACAATGAGCAGTTCTTC. Encoded protein: CASSVLAGGYNEQFF. The V call is TRBV9, the J call TRBJ2-1; TRBD2 matches 11 bases. This CDR3 spans 15 amino acids. Unmatched junction bases numbered 0, after V lost 1 base and J lost 3 bases. The V gene's germline CDR1 is SGDLS and CDR2 YYNGEE.

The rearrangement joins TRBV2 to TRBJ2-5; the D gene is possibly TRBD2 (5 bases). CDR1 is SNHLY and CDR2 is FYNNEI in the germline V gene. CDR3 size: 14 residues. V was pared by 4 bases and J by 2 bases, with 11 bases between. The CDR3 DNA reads TGTGCCAGCAGTGCGGCTAGCTTTCAAGAGACCCAGTACTTC. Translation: CASSAASFQETQYF. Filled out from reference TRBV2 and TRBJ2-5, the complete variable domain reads EPEVTQTPSHQVTQMGQEVILRCVPISNHLYFYWYRQILGQKVEFLVSFYNNEISEKSEIFDDQFSVERPDGSNFTLKIRSTKLEDSAMYFCASSAASFQETQYFGPGTRLLVL.

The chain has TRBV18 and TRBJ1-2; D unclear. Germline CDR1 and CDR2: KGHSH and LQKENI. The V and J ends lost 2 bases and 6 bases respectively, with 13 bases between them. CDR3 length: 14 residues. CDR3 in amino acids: CASSPVANPDGYTF. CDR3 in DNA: TGTGCCAGCTCACCAGTAGCCAACCCGGATGGCTACACCTTC.